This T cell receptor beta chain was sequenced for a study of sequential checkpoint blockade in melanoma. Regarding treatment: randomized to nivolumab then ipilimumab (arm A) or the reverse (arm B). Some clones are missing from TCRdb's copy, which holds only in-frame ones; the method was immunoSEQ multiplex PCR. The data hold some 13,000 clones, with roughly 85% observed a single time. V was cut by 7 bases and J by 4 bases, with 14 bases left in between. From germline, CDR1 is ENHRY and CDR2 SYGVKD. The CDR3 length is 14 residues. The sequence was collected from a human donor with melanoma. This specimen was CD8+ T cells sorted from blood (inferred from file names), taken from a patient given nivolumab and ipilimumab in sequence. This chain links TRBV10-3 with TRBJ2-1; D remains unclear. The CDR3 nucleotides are TGTGCCATCACCGAGGAGAAAAGTTACAATGAGCAGTTCTTC. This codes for CAITEEKSYNEQFF.